The 29 T cell receptor beta chains below all came from one sample that was sequenced in a study of STAT5B mutations in CD4+ large granular lymphocyte leukemia. Data came from immunoSEQ multiplex PCR; TCRdb stores just in-frame clones and leaves some out. The sample yields 15,000 to 20,000 clones, 65% to 85% seen once. The sample consisted of CD4+ T cells from blood buffy coats. These receptors originate from a human donor in good health.

The V and J genes are TRBV30 and TRBJ1-1, with D unresolved. The CDR3 spans 11 residues. V dropped 0 bases and J dropped 5 bases, with 4 bases sitting between them. Germline CDR1 GTSNPN, CDR2 SVGIG (reference sequence). The CDR3 sequence: CAWSVYTEAFF. The CDR3 DNA reads as TGTGCCTGGAGTGTTTATACTGAAGCTTTCTTT.

The rearrangement joins TRBV30 to TRBJ1-2; the D is unclear. V lost 2 bases and J lost 0, with 7 bases in between. The CDR3 runs to 13 residues. Germline CDR1 reads GTSNPN; CDR2 reads SVGIG (reference sequence). CDR3 DNA sequence: TGTGCCTGGAGTCGTGCGGCTAACTATGGCTACACCTTC. This codes for CAWSRAANYGYTF.

V usage is TRBV19 and J usage is TRBJ2-1; D is perhaps TRBD1 (6 bases). V was clipped by 5 bases and J by 7 bases, with 18 bases between them. Germline CDR1 reads LNHDA; CDR2 reads SQIVND (reference sequence). This CDR3 has 15 residues. The CDR3 sequence: CASSSRPRGWNEQFF. The CDR3 bases are TGTGCCAGTAGTTCCCGCCCCAGGGGTTGGAATGAGCAGTTCTTC.

The chain uses TRBV4-1 and TRBJ1-5; D gene uncertain. In germline, CDR1 is MGHRA, CDR2 YSYEKL. CDR3 length equals 16 residues. V lost 1 base and J lost 0, with 10 bases in between. CDR3 protein: CASSQGSGNSNQPQHF. The CDR3, as DNA: TGCGCCAGCAGCCAAGGGTCGGGTAATAGCAATCAGCCCCAGCATTTT.

This clone was observed a few times. This chain connects TRBV6-4 to TRBJ1-3; a weak D match, TRBD1 (5 bases). Trimming left V 6 bases short and J 0 bases short, with 18 bases between. The CDR3 is made up of 17 amino acids. Germline V gene lookup returns CDR1 MRHNA and CDR2 SNTAGT. CDR3 sequence reads: CASRESATALSGNTIYF. The CDR3, as DNA: TGTGCCAGCAGGGAGTCCGCGACAGCCCTCTCTGGAAACACCATATATTTT.

This clone was detected a few times. The V and J genes are TRBV6-1 and TRBJ1-5; D uncertain. CDR3 length equals 14 residues. Germline loops: CDR1 MNHNS, CDR2 SASEGT. V was trimmed by 2 bases and J by 7 bases, leaving 12 bases between them. As DNA, the CDR3 is TGTGCCAGCAGTGAAAAGGGTTCGACGCAGCCCCAGCATTTT. Its protein is CASSEKGSTQPQHF.

V usage is TRBV6-1 and J usage is TRBJ1-1, with unresolved D. Germline V CDR1 and CDR2: MNHNS, SASEGT. The CDR3 length is 15 residues. Trimming shortened V by 3 bases and J by 1 base, and 12 bases separated the two germline ends. In DNA form, the CDR3 reads TGTGCCAGCAGTGACGAGTCAGCAGAGAACACTGAAGCTTTCTTT. Translated, it gives CASSDESAENTEAFF.

The chain employs TRBV19 and TRBJ1-1, with 9 nucleotides matching TRBD1. This CDR3 spans 17 amino acids. The trim removed 10 bases at V and 0 bases at J, leaving 15 bases unmatched. CDR1 is LNHDA and CDR2 is SQIVND in the germline V gene (reference sequence). The CDR3 nucleotides read TGTGCCAACAGACCAAATGCGGGACAGGGAATGAACACTGAAGCTTTCTTT. Its protein product is CANRPNAGQGMNTEAFF.

The table lists this clone with a count of one. This chain links TRBV29-1 with TRBJ2-3; 11 bases map to TRBD2. The V gene's germline CDR1 is SQVTM and CDR2 ANQGSEA. The CDR3 sequence is 15 residues long. Trimming took 3 bases from V and 2 from J; bases not matched to a gene: 4. CDR3 DNA: TGCAGCGTTGAGACTAGCGGGACTTACACAGATACGCAGTATTTT. This encodes CSVETSGTYTDTQYF.

J is TRBJ2-3 and V is TRBV6-1; D remains ambiguous. The V gene lost 3 bases and the J gene lost 1 base, with 11 bases spanning the gap. The germline V gene has CDR1 MNHNS and CDR2 SASEGT. The CDR3 spans 15 residues. This CDR3 is CASSESYVGTDTQYF. For the CDR3, the DNA is TGTGCCAGCAGTGAGTCGTATGTAGGCACAGATACGCAGTATTTT.

The chain joins TRBV5-4 to TRBJ1-2; D might be TRBD1 (5 bases). The CDR3 has 14 residues. Germline CDR1 is SGHNT and CDR2 is YYREEE (reference sequence). V was trimmed by 3 bases and J by 8 bases, leaving 17 bases between them. The CDR3 loop reads CASSSSWGREGYTF. The CDR3 DNA follows: TGTGCCAGCAGCTCCTCCTGGGGCCGGGAGGGCTACACCTTC. Using reference TRBV5-4 and TRBJ1-2 for the parts outside the CDR3, the full variable domain is ETGVTQSPTHLIKTRGQQVTLRCSSQSGHNTVSWYQQALGQGPQFIFQYYREEENGRGNFPPRFSGLQFPNYSSELNVNALELDDSALYLCASSSSWGREGYTFGSGTRLTVV.

The rearrangement uses TRBV7-9 and TRBJ2-7; no clear D gene. The germline V gene encodes CDR1 SEHNR and CDR2 FQNEAQ (reference sequence). The CDR3 is 15 amino acids. Trimming pared 1 base from V and 6 bases from J, leaving 16 bases between. The CDR3 loop is CASSLGSSTAGEQYF. The CDR3 bases are TGTGCCAGCAGCTTAGGGTCCTCTACAGCTGGCGAGCAGTACTTC.

V and J are TRBV19 and TRBJ2-1; 7 nucleotides match TRBD2. This CDR3 is 16 amino acids long. With V trimmed by 6 bases and J by 10 bases, 18 bases remained unmatched. Germline CDR1 reads LNHDA; CDR2 reads SQIVND (reference sequence). The CDR3 is CASSVQTSRSPGEQFF. The CDR3 DNA reads as TGTGCCAGTAGCGTCCAGACTAGCCGGAGTCCGGGAGAGCAGTTCTTC.

The chain uses TRBV27 and TRBJ1-5, with D possibly TRBD1 on 5 matching bases. The length of the CDR3 is 15 residues. The V gene lost 5 bases and the J gene lost 1 base, with 12 bases spanning the gap. Germline CDR1 and CDR2: MNHEY and SMNVEV (reference sequence). In DNA form, the CDR3 reads TGTGCCAGCAGTCTCTGGGGCAGCAGCAATCAGCCCCAGCATTTT. Its translation is CASSLWGSSNQPQHF.

The rearrangement links TRBV6-5 to TRBJ2-7; 7 positions match TRBD2. V gave up 2 bases and J gave up 1 base; unmatched junction bases: 8. Germline lookup yields CDR1 MNHEY and CDR2 SVGAGI. The CDR3 length is 16 residues. The CDR3 region is CASSYGYSSGSYEQYF. In DNA form, the CDR3 reads TGTGCCAGCAGTTACGGGTACTCTAGCGGATCCTACGAGCAGTACTTC.

This rearrangement joins TRBV12-5 to TRBJ1-5, with D perhaps TRBD1 (5 bases). The CDR3 is 14 amino acids. V lost 1 base and J lost 3, with 7 bases in between. CDR1 LGHNT and CDR2 FRNRAP come from the germline V gene. The CDR3 DNA sequence: TGTGCTAGTGGTTTGGCCAGGGACAATCAGCCCCAGCATTTT. Its translation: CASGLARDNQPQHF.

This chain links TRBV29-1 with TRBJ1-5, with D hard to call. Per germline, CDR1 SQVTM and CDR2 ANQGSEA. This CDR3 is built from 14 residues. The germline V and J ends were trimmed by 5 bases and 7 bases, with 18 bases remaining between them. Here the CDR3 reads CSVLDTGREQPQHF. The CDR3 region has the DNA TGCAGCGTTCTAGACACCGGACGAGAACAGCCCCAGCATTTT.

J is TRBJ1-3 and V is TRBV7-6; no reliable D call. Trimming stripped 1 base from V and 0 bases from J, with 13 bases between. Germline V gives CDR1 SGHVS, CDR2 FNYEAQ. There are 17 residues in the CDR3. The CDR3, as DNA: TGTGCCAGCAGCTTAGGGGTTCGGGGTGGCTCTGGAAACACCATATATTTT. Translating gives CASSLGVRGGSGNTIYF.

The chain employs TRBV19 and TRBJ2-6, with TRBD1 matching over 9 bases. V lost 5 bases to trimming and J lost 1 base; unmatched junction nucleotides: 3. The CDR3 is made up of 16 amino acids. The germline CDR1 and CDR2 sequences are LNHDA and SQIVND (reference sequence). The CDR3 sequence is CASSAGTGSGANVLTF. The CDR3 coding sequence is TGTGCCAGTAGTGCCGGGACAGGGTCTGGGGCCAACGTCCTGACTTTC.

The rearrangement uses TRBV29-1 and TRBJ2-1; D is perhaps TRBD2 (6 bases). CDR3 length: 13 amino acids. Trimming shortened V by 4 bases and J by 5 bases, and 12 bases separated the two germline ends. Germline assignment: CDR1 SQVTM and CDR2 ANQGSEA. The CDR3 DNA reads TGCAGCGTTGGGGAGGTCATTAACAATGAGCAGTTCTTC. It translates to CSVGEVINNEQFF.

The chain couples TRBV9 to TRBJ2-2; possibly TRBD1 or TRBD2 for D (5 bases each). The CDR3 extends over 14 amino acids. Germline V gene lookup returns CDR1 SGDLS and CDR2 YYNGEE. The V end lost 0 bases, the J end lost 7 bases, and 10 bases lay between the germline ends. In nucleotides, the CDR3 is TGTGCCAGCAGCGTAGGAGGGGCAGGCGGGGAGCTGTTTTTT. Its protein is CASSVGGAGGELFF. Full variable domain (outside the CDR3, taken from reference TRBV9 and TRBJ2-2): DSGVTQTPKHLITATGQRVTLRCSPRSGDLSVYWYQQSLDQGLQFLIQYYNGEERAKGNILERFSAQQFPDLHSELNLSSLELGDSALYFCASSVGGAGGELFFGEGSRLTVL.

The gene calls are TRBV7-2 and TRBJ2-6, with D perhaps matching TRBD1 (5 bases). Trimming took off 2 bases at V and 4 bases at J, with 12 bases between the two ends. Germline lookup yields CDR1 SGHTA and CDR2 FQGNSA. This CDR3 has 16 amino acids. Written as DNA, the CDR3 is TGTGCCAGCAGCTTACCCCCAGGGCTGGGGGCCAACGTCCTGACTTTC. Its protein is CASSLPPGLGANVLTF.

This clone was seen once. The chain is built from TRBV6-1 and TRBJ1-1, with 9 nucleotides matching TRBD1. After removal of 7 bases from V and 8 bases from J, the junction contained 14 bases not matched to a gene. This CDR3 is 15 amino acids long. In germline, CDR1 is MNHNS, CDR2 SASEGT. This CDR3 reads CASNKQGAFSPEAFF. The CDR3 region has the DNA TGTGCCAGCAATAAACAGGGGGCATTTTCCCCCGAAGCTTTCTTT.

This sequence joins TRBV6-6 and TRBJ2-7; TRBD2 is a possible D gene (6 bases). V lost 0 bases and J 4 bases, leaving 13 bases between the germline ends. The CDR3 is 15 residues long. Germline CDR1 is MNHNY and CDR2 is SVGAGI (reference sequence). The CDR3 is CASSYSGGGLYEQYF. The CDR3 bases are TGTGCCAGCAGTTACTCCGGGGGAGGATTATACGAGCAGTACTTC.

The V and J genes are TRBV30 and TRBJ2-1; 11 bases line up with TRBD2. Germline lookup yields CDR1 GTSNPN and CDR2 SVGIG (reference sequence). There are 16 residues in the CDR3. J gave up 5 bases and V 1 base, and 7 bases lay outside the gene matches. The CDR3 bases are TGTGCCTGGAGTGCTCGACTAGCGGGGTCACACAATGAGCAGTTCTTC. Protein sequence: CAWSARLAGSHNEQFF.

The chain couples TRBV19 to TRBJ1-1; D unresolved. V was trimmed by 3 bases and J by 8 bases, leaving 16 bases between them. CDR3 length: 14 amino acids. Germline lookup yields CDR1 LNHDA and CDR2 SQIVND (reference sequence). The CDR3: CASSIGVGVGEAFF. The CDR3 DNA reads as TGTGCCAGTAGTATTGGGGTTGGGGTTGGAGAAGCTTTCTTT.

In DNA, the CDR3 is TGTGCCAGTAGTAAGCCAAGCTCTGGAAACACCATATATTTT. This codes for CASSKPSSGNTIYF. The chain links TRBV19 to TRBJ1-3, with D unresolved. Trimming removed 4 bases at V and 0 bases at J, with 7 bases between. This CDR3 is 14 amino acids long. Germline loops: CDR1 LNHDA, CDR2 SQIVND (reference sequence).

The rearrangement uses TRBV2 and TRBJ2-7, with a possible D match to TRBD2 (6 bases). CDR3 length equals 13 residues. CDR1 is SNHLY, CDR2 FYNNEI, per germline. Trimming shortened V by 7 bases and J by 0 bases, and 10 bases separated the two germline ends. The chain's CDR3 is CASKAGSSYEQYF. CDR3 DNA: TGTGCCAGCAAGGCCGGGAGCTCCTACGAGCAGTACTTC.

The V gene is TRBV7-9, the J gene TRBJ2-4; D may be TRBD2 (5 bases). CDR3 length: 15 residues. Germline-derived CDR1 and CDR2 are SEHNR and FQNEAQ (reference sequence). The ends were cut back, 1 base at V and 8 bases at J, with 15 bases in the middle. The CDR3 sequence is CASSLGGSAFDIQYF. CDR3 in DNA: TGTGCCAGCAGCTTAGGTGGGAGCGCGTTCGACATTCAGTACTTC.